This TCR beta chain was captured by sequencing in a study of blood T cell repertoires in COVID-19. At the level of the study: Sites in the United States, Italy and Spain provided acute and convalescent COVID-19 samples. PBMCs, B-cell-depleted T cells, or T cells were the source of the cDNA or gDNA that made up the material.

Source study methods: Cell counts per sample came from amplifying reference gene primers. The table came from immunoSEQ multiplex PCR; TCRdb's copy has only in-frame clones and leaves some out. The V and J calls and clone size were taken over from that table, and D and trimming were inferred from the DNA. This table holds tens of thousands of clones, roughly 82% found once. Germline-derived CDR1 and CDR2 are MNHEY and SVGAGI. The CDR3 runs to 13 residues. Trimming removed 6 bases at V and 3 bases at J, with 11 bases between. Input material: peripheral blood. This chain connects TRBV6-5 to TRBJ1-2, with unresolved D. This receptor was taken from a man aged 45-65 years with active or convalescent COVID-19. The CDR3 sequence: CASRERADYGYTF. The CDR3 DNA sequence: TGTGCCAGCAGGGAGCGGGCTGACTATGGCTACACCTTC.